The T cell receptor (beta chain) under discussion was sequenced for a study of blood T cell repertoires in COVID-19. On the study more broadly: Italy, Spain and the United States were the sources of the convalescent and acute COVID-19 samples. T cells, B-cell-depleted T cells, or PBMCs supplied cDNA or gDNA.

Authors' processing steps: Amplification of reference gene primers was used by the study to estimate nucleated cell counts. TCRdb's table, derived via immunoSEQ multiplex PCR, lists solely in-frame clones and lacks some. That table gives V, J and clone size, and the DNA gave D and trimming. The sample holds 100,000 or so clones, 85% seen once. The sample comprised peripheral blood. This receptor was identified in a human donor in a cohort sampled during active COVID-19.

The CDR3 loop reads CAISQKAGLAGETQYF. The CDR3 nucleotides read TGTGCCATCAGCCAGAAAGCGGGACTAGCGGGAGAGACCCAGTACTTC. This rearrangement joins TRBV10-3 to TRBJ2-5; TRBD2 agrees at 12 bases. From germline, CDR1 is ENHRY and CDR2 SYGVKD. This CDR3 has 16 amino acids. J was trimmed by 4 bases and V by 6 bases; bases with no gene match: 9.